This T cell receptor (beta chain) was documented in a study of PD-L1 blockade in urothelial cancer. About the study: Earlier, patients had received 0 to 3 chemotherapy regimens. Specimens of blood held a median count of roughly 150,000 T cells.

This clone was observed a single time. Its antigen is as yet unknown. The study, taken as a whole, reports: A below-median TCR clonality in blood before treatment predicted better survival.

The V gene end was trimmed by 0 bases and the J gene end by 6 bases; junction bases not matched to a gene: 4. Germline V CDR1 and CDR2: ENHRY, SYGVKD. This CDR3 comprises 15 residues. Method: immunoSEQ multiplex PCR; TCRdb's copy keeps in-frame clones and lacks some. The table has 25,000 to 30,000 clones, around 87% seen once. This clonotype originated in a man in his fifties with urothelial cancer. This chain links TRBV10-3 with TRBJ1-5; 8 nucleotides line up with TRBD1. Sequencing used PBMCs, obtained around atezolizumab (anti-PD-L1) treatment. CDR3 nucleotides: TGTGCCATCAGTGAGTCACGAGACAGGGGTCAGCCCCAGCATTTT. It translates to CAISESRDRGQPQHF.